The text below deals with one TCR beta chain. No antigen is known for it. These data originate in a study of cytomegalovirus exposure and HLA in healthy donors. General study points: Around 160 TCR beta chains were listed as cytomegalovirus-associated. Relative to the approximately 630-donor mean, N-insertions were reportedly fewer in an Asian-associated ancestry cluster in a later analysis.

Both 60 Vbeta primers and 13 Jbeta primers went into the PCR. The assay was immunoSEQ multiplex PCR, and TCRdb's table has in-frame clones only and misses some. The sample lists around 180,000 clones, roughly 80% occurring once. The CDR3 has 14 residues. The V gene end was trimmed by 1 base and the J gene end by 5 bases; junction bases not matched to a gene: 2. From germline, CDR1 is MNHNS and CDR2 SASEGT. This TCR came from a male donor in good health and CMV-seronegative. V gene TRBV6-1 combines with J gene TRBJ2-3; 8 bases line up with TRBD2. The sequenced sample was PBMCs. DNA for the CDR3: TGTGCCAGCAGTGAAGTCGGGGGGGGAGATACGCAGTATTTT. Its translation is CASSEVGGGDTQYF.